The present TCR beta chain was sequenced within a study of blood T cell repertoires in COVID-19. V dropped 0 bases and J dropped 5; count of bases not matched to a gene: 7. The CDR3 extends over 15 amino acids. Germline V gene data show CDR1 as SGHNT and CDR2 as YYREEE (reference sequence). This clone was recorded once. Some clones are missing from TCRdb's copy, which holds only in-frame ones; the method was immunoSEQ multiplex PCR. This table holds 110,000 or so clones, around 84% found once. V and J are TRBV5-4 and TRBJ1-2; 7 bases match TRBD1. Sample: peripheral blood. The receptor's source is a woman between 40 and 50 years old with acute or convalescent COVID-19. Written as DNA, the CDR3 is TGTGCCAGCAGCTTGGAGGTGACAGGGTCATATGGCTACACCTTC. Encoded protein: CASSLEVTGSYGYTF.